Below are 9 T cell receptor beta chains sequenced from a single sample in a study of type 1 and type 2 diabetes patients. PCR was run on genomic DNA. Multiplex PCR with 30 forward and 13 reverse primers amplified the TCR beta CDR3. MiXCR, run by TCRdb on the multiplex PCR reads, gives a single entry per CDR3 protein. The data hold 280,000 or so distinct CDR3 sequences, with around 47% observed a single time. Material for sequencing was peripheral blood mononuclear cells (PBMCs). The receptor set was obtained from a man younger than 35 with type 2 diabetes.

The V and J genes are TRBV7-2 and TRBJ2-5, with D hard to call. Germline V gives CDR1 SGHTA, CDR2 FQGNSA. V was cut by 2 bases and J by 6 bases, with 22 bases left in between. The CDR3 is 17 amino acids. The CDR3 loop reads CASSLRRFTDNNQTQYF. The CDR3 DNA is TGTGCCAGCAGCTTAAGGCGTTTTACAGACAACAACCAGACCCAGTACTTC. The full variable domain, with the rest looked up from reference TRBV7-2 and TRBJ2-5, is GAGVSQSPSNKVTEKGKDVELRCDPISGHTALYWYRQSLGQGLEFLIYFQGNSAPDKSGLPSDRFSAERTGGSVSTLTIQRTQQEDSAVYLCASSLRRFTDNNQTQYFGPGTRLLVL.

The chain uses TRBV5-1 and TRBJ2-5, with 11 bases matching TRBD2. The trim removed 4 bases at V and 3 bases at J, leaving 11 bases unmatched. There are 17 residues in the CDR3. Germline V gene data show CDR1 as SGHRS and CDR2 as YFSETQ. The DNA for the CDR3 is TGCGCCAGCAGCCAAGGAAAGGGACTAGCGGCTAAAGAGACCCAGTACTTC. This sequence encodes CASSQGKGLAAKETQYF.

This clonotype occurred many times. The DNA for the CDR3 is TGTGCCTGGAGTGAGGTGAAGCAGTACTTC. Its protein product is CAWSEVKQYF. The gene calls are TRBV30 and TRBJ2-7; no reliable D call. V was trimmed by 1 base and J by 8 bases, leaving 6 bases between them. The CDR3 has 10 amino acids. CDR1 is GTSNPN and CDR2 is SVGIG in the germline V gene (reference sequence).

This clonotype was recorded once. The V gene is TRBV7-8, the J gene TRBJ2-7, with D uncertain. The CDR3 totals 13 residues. Germline V gene sequence: CDR1 SGHVS, CDR2 FQNEAQ. Trimming left V 5 bases short and J 5 bases short, with 13 bases between. The CDR3 loop is CASSKDPKDEQYF. CDR3 nucleotide sequence: TGTGCCAGCAGCAAAGACCCAAAAGACGAGCAGTACTTC.

The chain uses TRBV7-2 and TRBJ1-2, with D perhaps TRBD1 (6 bases). The CDR3 is 15 amino acids. The germline V and J ends were trimmed by 3 bases and 7 bases, with 18 bases remaining between them. CDR1 and CDR2 from the germline V gene are SGHTA and FQGNSA. CDR3 sequence: CASSLGLWDTAGYTF. In DNA, the CDR3 is TGTGCCAGCAGCTTGGGGCTGTGGGACACGGCTGGCTACACCTTC.

This clonotype occurred a few times. This sequence joins TRBV12-3 or TRBV12-4 and TRBJ2-6; TRBD2 aligns across 16 bases. Trimming removed 6 bases from V and 4 bases from J; junction bases left unmatched: 9. This CDR3 has 19 residues. The DNA of the CDR3 is TGTGCCAGCAGCAAGGGACTAGCGGGAGGGCCGGGGGGGGCCAACGTCCTGACTTTC. Translating it yields CASSKGLAGGPGGANVLTF.

The chain is built from TRBV2 and TRBJ2-6, with D perhaps given as TRBD1 or TRBD2 (5 bases each). V lost 5 bases and J lost 4, with 18 bases in between. There are 17 residues in the CDR3. In germline, CDR1 is SNHLY, CDR2 FYNNEI. Here the CDR3 DNA reads TGTGCCAGCAGTTTCCGGGACCCCAAGCTCGGGGCCAACGTCCTGACTTTC. Translating gives CASSFRDPKLGANVLTF.

V and J are TRBV6-5 and TRBJ1-2; a possible D gene is TRBD1 (5 bases). Germline lookup yields CDR1 MNHEY and CDR2 SVGAGI. The V and J ends lost 4 bases and 7 bases respectively, with 16 bases between them. The CDR3 totals 14 residues. CDR3 amino acids: CASSFGVRAGGYTF. In DNA form, the CDR3 reads TGTGCCAGCAGTTTTGGGGTCAGGGCCGGTGGCTACACCTTC.

This rearrangement joins TRBV7-2 to TRBJ2-3; 11 bases fit TRBD2. Germline V gene data show CDR1 as SGHTA and CDR2 as FQGNSA. This CDR3 is 16 amino acids long. V lost 1 base and J lost 1; bases outside the gene matches: 1. The CDR3 DNA follows: TGTGCCAGCAGCTTAGAACTAGCGGGGGGCACAGATACGCAGTATTTT. The encoded protein is CASSLELAGGTDTQYF.